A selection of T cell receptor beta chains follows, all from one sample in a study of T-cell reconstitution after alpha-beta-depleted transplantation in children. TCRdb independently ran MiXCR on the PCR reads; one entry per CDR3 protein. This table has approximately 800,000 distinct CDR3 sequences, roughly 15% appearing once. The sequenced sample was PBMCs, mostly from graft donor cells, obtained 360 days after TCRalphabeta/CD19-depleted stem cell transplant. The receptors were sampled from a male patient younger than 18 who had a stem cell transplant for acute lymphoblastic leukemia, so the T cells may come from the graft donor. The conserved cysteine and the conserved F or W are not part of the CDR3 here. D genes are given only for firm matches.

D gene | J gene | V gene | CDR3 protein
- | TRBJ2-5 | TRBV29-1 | SVPIGGQETQY
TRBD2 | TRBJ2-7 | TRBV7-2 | ASSYGFGSGDHEQY
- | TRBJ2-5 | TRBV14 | ASRGRFIETQY
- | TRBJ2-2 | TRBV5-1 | ASSPDVNTGELF
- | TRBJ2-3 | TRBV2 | ASSADRFTDTQY
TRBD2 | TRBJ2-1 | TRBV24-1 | ATGTSGTHEQF
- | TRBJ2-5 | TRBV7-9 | ASSRSGLQTQY
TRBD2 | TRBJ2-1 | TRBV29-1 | SVEGPTSEDEQF
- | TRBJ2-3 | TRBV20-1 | SAVSTGRGTDTQY
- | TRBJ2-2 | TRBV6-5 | ASSYLASGELF
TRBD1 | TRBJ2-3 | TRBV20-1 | SARERQGATDTQY
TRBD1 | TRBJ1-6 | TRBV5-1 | ASSPWTGGTPLH
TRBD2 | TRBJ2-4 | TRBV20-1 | SAWTSGTKNIQY
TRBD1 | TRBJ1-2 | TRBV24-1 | ATSPGGHNYGYT
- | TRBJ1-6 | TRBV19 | ASSIGDSPLH
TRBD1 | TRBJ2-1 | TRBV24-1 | ATSEPPGQGILRSYNEQF
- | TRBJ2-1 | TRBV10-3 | AITETGEQF
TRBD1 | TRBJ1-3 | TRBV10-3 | AISDRGNTGNTIY
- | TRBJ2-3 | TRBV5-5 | ASSLVPYTDTQY
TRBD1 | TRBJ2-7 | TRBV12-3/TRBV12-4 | ASRMDRAYEQY
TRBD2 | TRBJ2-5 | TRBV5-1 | ASSGGTSGRAMETQY
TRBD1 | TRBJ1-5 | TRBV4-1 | ASTPGQGALSNQPQH
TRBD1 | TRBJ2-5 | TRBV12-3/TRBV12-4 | ASTKSRTGQETQY
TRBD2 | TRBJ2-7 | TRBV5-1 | ASRSRPGLADYEQY